The sequence of this T cell receptor (beta chain) was determined in a study of monozygotic twins with inflammatory bowel disease. Study-wide points: IBD patients, compared with healthy twins, shared fewer clonotypes with others (especially with disease activity). Backing was not found for a single strong signal or clonotype associated with IBD.

Reanalyzing the 5' RACE reads, TCRdb keeps one entry per CDR3 protein, without DNA. The specimen's table records about 200,000 distinct CDR3 sequences. About this clonotype itself: The antigen is not known.

Germline V lookup: CDR1 LGHNA, CDR2 YSLEER. This CDR3 spans 16 amino acids. T cells were not sorted, and total RNA was isolated straight from whole blood. The sequence was collected from a human donor with ulcerative colitis or Crohn's disease, or a healthy co-twin of an affected twin (not recorded which). The sequenced sample was blood. The J gene is TRBJ2-1, the V gene TRBV4-3; TCRdb selects TRBD2, and the lack of DNA leaves this call unchecked. The CDR3 reads CASSQDRNSRFNEQFF.